These 26 T cell receptor beta chains came from one sample sequenced in a study of blood T cell repertoires in COVID-19. Assay: immunoSEQ multiplex PCR; the TCRdb copy retains only in-frame clones and omits some. The sample lists 200,000 to 300,000 clones; 80% to 90% were seen once. Sample: peripheral blood. The source of these receptors is a man aged 30-40 years with active or convalescent COVID-19.

The rearrangement links TRBV5-6 to TRBJ1-2; unclear D gene. Germline assignment: CDR1 SGHDT and CDR2 YYEEEE. There are 14 residues in the CDR3. V lost 4 bases and J 9 bases, leaving 19 bases between the germline ends. This CDR3 is CASSRAAASRRYTF. The CDR3 DNA follows: TGTGCCAGCAGCCGTGCGGCGGCTTCTCGTCGCTACACCTTC.

This chain connects TRBV6-1 to TRBJ2-7; D is possibly TRBD2 (5 bases). CDR1 and CDR2 (germline): MNHNS, SASEGT. The CDR3 loop spans 13 amino acids. Trimming removed 2 bases from V and 2 bases from J, with 7 bases in between. CDR3 nucleotides: TGTGCCAGCAGTGAATTCGGGGCCTACGAGCAGTACTTC. Translated, it gives CASSEFGAYEQYF.

The J gene is TRBJ1-1, the V gene TRBV5-1; D call uncertain. V dropped 4 bases and J dropped 4 bases, with 14 bases sitting between them. The CDR3 runs 14 residues. In germline, CDR1 is SGHRS, CDR2 YFSETQ. CDR3 loop: CASSPGGRGTEAFF. DNA for the CDR3: TGCGCCAGCAGCCCGGGTGGGCGGGGCACTGAAGCTTTCTTT.

This chain uses TRBV5-1 with TRBJ2-5, with a possible D match to TRBD1 (6 bases). The CDR3 consists of 15 residues. The germline gives CDR1 SGHRS, CDR2 YFSETQ. Trimming removed 0 bases at V and 5 bases at J, with 14 bases between. CDR3 coding DNA: TGCGCCAGCAGCTTGGTAGGACAGAGGGTGGAGACCCAGTACTTC. Its protein is CASSLVGQRVETQYF.

A single count supports this clone. This CDR3 is CASSYTGGLETQYF. As DNA, the CDR3 is TGCGCCAGCAGCTACACGGGGGGCTTGGAGACCCAGTACTTC. The chain has TRBV5-1 and TRBJ2-5; TRBD2 is a possible D gene (7 bases). The CDR3 is 14 amino acids. Looked up from germline, CDR1 is SGHRS and CDR2 is YFSETQ. V lost 3 bases to trimming and J lost 5 bases, with 14 bases between them. Complete variable domain (other parts from reference TRBV5-1 and TRBJ2-5): KAGVTQTPRYLIKTRGQQVTLSCSPISGHRSVSWYQQTPGQGLQFLFEYFSETQRNKGNFPGRFSGRQFSNSRSEMNVSTLELGDSALYLCASSYTGGLETQYFGPGTRLLVL.

This sequence joins TRBV30 and TRBJ1-3; D might be TRBD1 (5 bases). The CDR3 runs to 18 residues. Germline V gives CDR1 GTSNPN, CDR2 SVGIG (reference sequence). With 1 base removed from V and 0 bases from J, the gap between germline ends came to 19 bases. CDR3 DNA: TGTGCCTGGAGTGGTTTGTTAGGGGCGGCATTCTCTGGAAACACCATATATTTT. Translated, it gives CAWSGLLGAAFSGNTIYF.

The chain is built from TRBV19 and TRBJ2-2; 9 bases are shared with TRBD1. The J segment lost 5 bases and the V segment lost 6 bases, leaving 7 bases of the junction unmatched. The CDR3 length is 15 residues. Germline assignment: CDR1 LNHDA and CDR2 SQIVND (reference sequence). CDR3: CASSPRTGETGELFF. As DNA, the CDR3 is TGTGCCAGTAGCCCACGGACAGGGGAGACCGGGGAGCTGTTTTTT.

This clone occurred once. This chain links TRBV6-5 with TRBJ1-1; 10 nucleotides agree with TRBD1. This CDR3 contains 15 residues. V gave up 7 bases and J gave up 4 bases; unmatched junction bases: 9. CDR1 MNHEY and CDR2 SVGAGI come from the germline V gene. In DNA, the CDR3 is TGTGCCAGCAACTTAAGGACAGGGGGTGGCACTGAAGCTTTCTTT. Amino acids: CASNLRTGGGTEAFF.

This clone was recorded once. This chain links TRBV19 with TRBJ1-1; D may be TRBD1 (5 bases). Germline CDR1 and CDR2: LNHDA and SQIVND (reference sequence). This CDR3 has 14 amino acids. Trimming took off 5 bases at V and 7 bases at J, with 17 bases between the two ends. CDR3 sequence (DNA): TGTGCCAGTAGTCCGGGGGGGGAATCGGTTGAAGCTTTCTTT. It translates to CASSPGGESVEAFF.

The chain has TRBV19 and TRBJ1-5, with TRBD1 identical over 9 bases. There are 16 residues in the CDR3. With V trimmed by 6 bases and J by 3 bases, 9 bases remained unmatched. CDR1 and CDR2 (germline): LNHDA, SQIVND (reference sequence). CDR3 residues: CASSSLGQGNNQPQHF. The CDR3 coding sequence is TGTGCCAGTAGCAGCCTGGGACAGGGCAACAATCAGCCCCAGCATTTT.

V and J are TRBV28 and TRBJ2-6; 8 bases are a match to TRBD1. V lost 8 bases and J lost 4; bases outside the gene matches: 19. CDR1 and CDR2 from the germline V gene are MDHEN and SYDVKM. The CDR3 is 19 residues long. The CDR3 coding sequence is TGTGCCAGCGTTGGGACAGGAAACCATCCCAAAACAGGGGCCAACGTCCTGACTTTC. It translates to CASVGTGNHPKTGANVLTF.

The gene calls are TRBV6-2 or TRBV6-3 and TRBJ2-3; 10 bases agree with TRBD2. The CDR3 is 15 residues long. V lost 4 bases, J lost 4 bases, and 5 bases stayed unmatched. CDR1 MNHEY and CDR2 SVGEGT come from the germline V gene. The CDR3 region is CASSFVAGGSDTQYF. In DNA form, the CDR3 reads TGTGCCAGCAGTTTTGTAGCGGGGGGATCAGATACGCAGTATTTT.

This clone is a singleton in its sample. The rearrangement joins TRBV12-3 or TRBV12-4 to TRBJ1-2, with 7 positions matching TRBD1. The V segment lost 5 bases and the J segment 6 bases; nucleotides outside the gene matches: 6. CDR3 length: 13 residues. The DNA for the CDR3 is TGTGCCAGCAGTCCGACAGGGATCGATGGCTACACCTTC. Encoded protein: CASSPTGIDGYTF.

V usage is TRBV6-8 and J usage is TRBJ1-1; weak D call: TRBD1 (5 bases). This CDR3 has 14 amino acids. Germline V gene sequence: CDR1 MNHGY, CDR2 SAAAGT. Trimming removed 2 bases at V and 1 base at J, with 8 bases between. The CDR3 region has the DNA TGTGCCAGCAGTTACCTGACAGAGAACACTGAAGCTTTCTTT. Its protein is CASSYLTENTEAFF.

V gene TRBV7-2 combines with J gene TRBJ2-2, with TRBD2 identical over 9 bases. CDR1 is SGHTA, CDR2 FQGNSA, per germline. The CDR3 loop spans 19 amino acids. The V and J ends lost 5 bases and 1 base, in that order; junction bases with no gene match: 14. The CDR3 region is CASSLRGVAGDKNTGELFF. In nucleotides, the CDR3 is TGTGCCAGCAGCCTTCGTGGAGTAGCGGGGGATAAGAACACCGGGGAGCTGTTTTTT.

The chain couples TRBV10-3 to TRBJ1-1; 8 positions match TRBD1. Germline CDR1 is ENHRY and CDR2 is SYGVKD. The CDR3 totals 15 residues. The V segment lost 6 bases and the J segment 2 bases; nucleotides outside the gene matches: 8. CDR3 DNA sequence: TGTGCCATCAGGCCCCTGACAGGGGTAAACACTGAAGCTTTCTTT. Residues: CAIRPLTGVNTEAFF.

The chain joins TRBV15 to TRBJ2-2, with 8 positions matching TRBD2. Germline V gene sequence: CDR1 LNHNV, CDR2 YYDKDF (reference sequence). The CDR3 is 19 amino acids. Trimming took 0 bases from V and 4 from J; bases not matched to a gene: 13. CDR3 coding DNA: TGTGCCACCAGCAGAGATGATGTATGGGATCGGGAGGGCACCGGGGAGCTGTTTTTT. Translation gives CATSRDDVWDREGTGELFF.

The CDR3 reads CASSQVNGGGYTF. The CDR3 DNA reads TGCGCCAGCAGCCAAGTAAACGGAGGGGGCTACACCTTC. This chain uses TRBV4-1 with TRBJ1-2; D is uncertain. Germline V gives CDR1 MGHRA, CDR2 YSYEKL. The CDR3 is 13 amino acids. Trimming removed 1 base at V and 8 bases at J, with 11 bases between.

The chain links TRBV6-6 to TRBJ1-2; D gene unclear. This CDR3 is built from 14 residues. Germline loops: CDR1 MNHNY, CDR2 SVGAGI (reference sequence). V was trimmed by 7 bases and J by 4 bases, leaving 16 bases between them. In DNA, the CDR3 is TGTGCCAGCAATAAGGACTCTGAGGGCTATGGCTACACCTTC. It yields the protein CASNKDSEGYGYTF.

The genes are TRBV7-2 and TRBJ2-5, with 9 bases lining up with TRBD1. The CDR3 length is 15 residues. V was clipped by 3 bases and J by 2 bases; unmatched bases: 4. Germline values: CDR1 SGHTA, CDR2 FQGNSA. CDR3 protein: CASSFDRGAQETQYF. Written as DNA, the CDR3 is TGTGCCAGCAGCTTTGACAGGGGGGCTCAAGAGACCCAGTACTTC.

The chain links TRBV7-2 to TRBJ2-7; the match to TRBD1 covers 8 bases. The CDR3 is 14 residues long. V shed 4 bases and J 4 bases; nucleotides not matched to a gene: 6. CDR1 is SGHTA, CDR2 FQGNSA, per germline. This CDR3 reads CASSSTRQGYEQYF. CDR3 DNA: TGTGCCAGCAGCTCAACCCGACAGGGGTACGAGCAGTACTTC.

This clone was detected only once. The chain is built from TRBV7-9 and TRBJ2-2, with 7 positions matching TRBD2. V shed 7 bases, J shed 2 bases, and the junction held 7 bases outside the gene matches. Germline V gene sequence: CDR1 SEHNR, CDR2 FQNEAQ (reference sequence). CDR3 size: 15 residues. The CDR3 DNA reads TGTGCCAGCAACGAACGGGGGGTTAACACCGGGGAGCTGTTTTTT. Its protein is CASNERGVNTGELFF.

The chain joins TRBV19 to TRBJ1-5; D may be TRBD1 (5 bases). CDR1 is LNHDA and CDR2 is SQIVND in the germline V gene (reference sequence). This CDR3 region has 16 residues. V lost 4 bases and J 2 bases, leaving 15 bases between the germline ends. The CDR3 region is CASSNWGREGNQPQHF. The CDR3 DNA reads TGTGCCAGTAGTAACTGGGGCAGGGAGGGCAATCAGCCCCAGCATTTT.

The chain is built from TRBV7-9 and TRBJ2-5; D is possibly TRBD2 (5 bases). The V end was cut by 5 bases, the J end by 4 bases, with 20 bases between. Germline V gene data show CDR1 as SEHNR and CDR2 as FQNEAQ (reference sequence). The CDR3 extends over 16 amino acids. CDR3 in DNA: TGTGCCAGCAGCAACCCGTTTCTAGCTCGGGGAGAGACCCAGTACTTC. The encoded protein is CASSNPFLARGETQYF.

This rearrangement joins TRBV5-1 to TRBJ2-3, with 11 bases aligning to TRBD2. The length of the CDR3 is 15 residues. Germline V gene lookup returns CDR1 SGHRS and CDR2 YFSETQ. V dropped 4 bases and J dropped 6; count of bases not matched to a gene: 7. The CDR3, as DNA: TGCGCCAGCAGCCCTAGCGGGGGGCCCTTGGATACGCAGTATTTT. Amino acids: CASSPSGGPLDTQYF.

The genes are TRBV19 and TRBJ2-7; 7 bases match TRBD1. Germline V gene sequence: CDR1 LNHDA, CDR2 SQIVND (reference sequence). This CDR3 comprises 13 residues. J lost 6 bases, V lost 5 bases, and 7 bases had no gene match. The CDR3, as DNA: TGTGCCAGTAGTGGGAGACAGGGTGGCGAGCAGTACTTC. Encoded protein: CASSGRQGGEQYF. Combining the CDR3 with reference TRBV19 and TRBJ2-7 gives the whole variable domain DGGITQSPKYLFRKEGQNVTLSCEQNLNHDAMYWYRQDPGQGLRLIYYSQIVNDFQKGDIAEGYSVSREKKESFPLTVTSAQKNPTAFYLCASSGRQGGEQYFGPGTRLTVT.